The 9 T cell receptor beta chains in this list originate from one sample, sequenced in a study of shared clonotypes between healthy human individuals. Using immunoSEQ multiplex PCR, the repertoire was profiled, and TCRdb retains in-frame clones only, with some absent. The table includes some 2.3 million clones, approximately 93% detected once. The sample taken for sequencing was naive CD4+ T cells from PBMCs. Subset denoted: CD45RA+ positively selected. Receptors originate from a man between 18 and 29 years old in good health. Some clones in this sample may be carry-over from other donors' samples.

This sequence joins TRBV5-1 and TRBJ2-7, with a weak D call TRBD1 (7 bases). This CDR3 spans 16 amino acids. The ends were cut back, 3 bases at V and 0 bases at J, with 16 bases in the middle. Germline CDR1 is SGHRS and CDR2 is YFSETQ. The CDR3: CASSSGGDSFSYEQYF. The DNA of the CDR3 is TGCGCCAGCAGCTCCGGAGGGGACAGCTTCTCCTACGAGCAGTACTTC.

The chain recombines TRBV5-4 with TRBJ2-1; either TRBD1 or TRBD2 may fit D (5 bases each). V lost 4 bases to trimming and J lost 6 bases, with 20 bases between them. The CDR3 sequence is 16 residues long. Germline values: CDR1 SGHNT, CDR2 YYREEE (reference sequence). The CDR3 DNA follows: TGTGCCAGCAGCACGAGGGGCCGGGACCTGAGCAATGAGCAGTTCTTC. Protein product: CASSTRGRDLSNEQFF.

This chain's CDR3 is CASSHPLGAGSPNEQFF. As DNA, the CDR3 is TGCGCCAGCAGCCACCCTCTAGGAGCGGGGAGCCCCAATGAGCAGTTCTTC. This chain connects TRBV4-3 to TRBJ2-1; 7 nucleotides align to TRBD2. Germline lookup yields CDR1 LGHNA and CDR2 YSLEER. V lost 3 bases, J lost 6 bases, and 14 bases stayed unmatched. This CDR3 is 17 amino acids long.

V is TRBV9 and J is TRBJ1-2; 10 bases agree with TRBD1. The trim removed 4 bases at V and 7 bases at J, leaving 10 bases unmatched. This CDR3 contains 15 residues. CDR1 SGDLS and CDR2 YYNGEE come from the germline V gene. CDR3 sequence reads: CASSNRDRGHSGYTF. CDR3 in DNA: TGTGCCAGCAGCAACAGGGACAGGGGACATAGTGGCTACACCTTC.

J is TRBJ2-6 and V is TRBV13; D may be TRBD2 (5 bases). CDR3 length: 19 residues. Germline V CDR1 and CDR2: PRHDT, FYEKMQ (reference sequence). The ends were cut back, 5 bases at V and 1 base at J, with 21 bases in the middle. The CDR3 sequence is CASSAGGGLLTSGANVLTF. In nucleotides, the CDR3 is TGTGCCAGCAGCGCCGGCGGCGGACTTCTAACATCTGGGGCCAACGTCCTGACTTTC.

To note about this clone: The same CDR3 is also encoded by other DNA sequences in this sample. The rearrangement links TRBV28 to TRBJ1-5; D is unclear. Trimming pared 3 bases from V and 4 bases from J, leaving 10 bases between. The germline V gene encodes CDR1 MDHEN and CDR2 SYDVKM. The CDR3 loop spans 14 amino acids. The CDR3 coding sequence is TGTGCCAGCAGTTTCCTGCTCGGAAATCAGCCCCAGCATTTT. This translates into CASSFLLGNQPQHF.

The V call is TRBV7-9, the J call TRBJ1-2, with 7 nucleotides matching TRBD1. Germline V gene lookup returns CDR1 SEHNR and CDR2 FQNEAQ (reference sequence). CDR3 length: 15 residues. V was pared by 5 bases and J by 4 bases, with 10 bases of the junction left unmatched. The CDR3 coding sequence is TGTGCCAGCAGCCAGAATAGACAGGGCCGCTATGGCTACACCTTC. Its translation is CASSQNRQGRYGYTF.

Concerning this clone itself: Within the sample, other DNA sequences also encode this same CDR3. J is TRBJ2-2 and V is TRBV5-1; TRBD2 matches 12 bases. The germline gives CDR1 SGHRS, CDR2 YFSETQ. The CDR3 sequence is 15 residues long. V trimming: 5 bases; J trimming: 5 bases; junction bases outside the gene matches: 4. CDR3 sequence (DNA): TGCGCCAGCAGTAGACTAGCGGGAGAAACCGGGGAGCTGTTTTTT. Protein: CASSRLAGETGELFF.

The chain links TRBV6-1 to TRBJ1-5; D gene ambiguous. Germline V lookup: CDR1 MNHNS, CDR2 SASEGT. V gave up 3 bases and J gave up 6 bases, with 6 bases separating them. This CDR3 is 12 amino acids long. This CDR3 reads CASSDLLQPQHF. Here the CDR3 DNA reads TGTGCCAGCAGTGACTTACTTCAGCCCCAGCATTTT.